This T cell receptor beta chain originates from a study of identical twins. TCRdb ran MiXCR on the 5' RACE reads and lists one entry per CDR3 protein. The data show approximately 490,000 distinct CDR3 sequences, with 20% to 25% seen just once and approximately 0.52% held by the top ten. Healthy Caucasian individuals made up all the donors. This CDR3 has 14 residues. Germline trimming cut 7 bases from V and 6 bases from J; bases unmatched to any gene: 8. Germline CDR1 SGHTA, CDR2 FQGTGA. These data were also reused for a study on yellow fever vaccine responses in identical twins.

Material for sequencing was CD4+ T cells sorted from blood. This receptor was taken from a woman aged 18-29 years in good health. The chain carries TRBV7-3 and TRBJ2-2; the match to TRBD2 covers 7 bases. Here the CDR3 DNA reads TGTGCCAGCACCAAGACTAGCTCCTCCGGGGAGCTGTTTTTT. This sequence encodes CASTKTSSSGELFF.